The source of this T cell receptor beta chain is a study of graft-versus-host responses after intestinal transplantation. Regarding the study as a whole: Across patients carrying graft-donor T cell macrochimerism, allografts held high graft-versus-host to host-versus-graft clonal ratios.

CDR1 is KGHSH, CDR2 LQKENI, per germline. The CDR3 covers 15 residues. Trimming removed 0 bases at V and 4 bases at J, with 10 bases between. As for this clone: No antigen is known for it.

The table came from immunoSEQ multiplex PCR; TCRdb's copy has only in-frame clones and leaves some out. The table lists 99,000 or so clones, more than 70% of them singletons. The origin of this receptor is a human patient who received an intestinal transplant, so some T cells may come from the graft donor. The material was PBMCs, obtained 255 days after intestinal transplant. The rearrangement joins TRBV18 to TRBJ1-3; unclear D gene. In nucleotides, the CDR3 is TGTGCCAGCTCACCACCAGAGGGCCCCGGAAACACCATATATTTT. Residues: CASSPPEGPGNTIYF. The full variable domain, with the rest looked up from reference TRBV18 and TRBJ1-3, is NAGVMQNPRHLVRRRGQEARLRCSPMKGHSHVYWYRQLPEEGLKFMVYLQKENIIDESGMPKERFSAEFPKEGPSILRIQQVVRGDSAAYFCASSPPEGPGNTIYFGEGSWLTVV.